A single sample is the source of the 6 T cell receptor beta chains below, sequenced in a study of T cell changes during pregnancy in multiple sclerosis. The protocol was immunoSEQ multiplex PCR, while the TCRdb copy is restricted to in-frame clones and leaves out a portion. The sample records 35,000 to 50,000 clones, under 90% being singletons. The specimen comprised peripheral blood, sampled in the second trimester of pregnancy. All receptors come from a female donor in good health, enrolled as a control in a pregnancy study.

The chain joins TRBV25-1 to TRBJ2-2; 7 bases match TRBD1. CDR1 and CDR2 from the germline V gene are MGHDK and SYGVNS. The CDR3 totals 16 residues. After removal of 4 bases from V and 2 bases from J, the junction contained 7 bases not matched to a gene. CDR3 sequence: CASSAAGTANTGELFF. CDR3 sequence (DNA): TGTGCCAGCAGTGCCGCCGGGACAGCAAACACCGGGGAGCTGTTTTTT.

V and J are TRBV27 and TRBJ2-3; D perhaps matches TRBD2 (6 bases). CDR1 and CDR2 from the germline V gene are MNHEY and SMNVEV (reference sequence). The germline V and J ends were trimmed by 4 bases and 0 bases, with 11 bases remaining between them. The CDR3 loop spans 15 amino acids. CDR3 DNA sequence: TGTGCCAGCAGTTCCTCGGGACTTAGCACAGATACGCAGTATTTT. Its protein is CASSSSGLSTDTQYF.

The gene calls are TRBV27 and TRBJ1-2, with no clear D. Trimming shortened V by 3 bases and J by 4 bases, and 12 bases separated the two germline ends. The germline V gene has CDR1 MNHEY and CDR2 SMNVEV (reference sequence). The CDR3 has 14 amino acids. CDR3 sequence (DNA): TGTGCCAGCAGTTTGACCGGAGAGGGCTATGGCTACACCTTC. Protein: CASSLTGEGYGYTF.

The chain is built from TRBV25-1 and TRBJ2-5; 11 bases agree with TRBD1. V lost 3 bases, J lost 1 base, and 4 bases stayed unmatched. Per germline, CDR1 MGHDK and CDR2 SYGVNS. The CDR3 length is 16 residues. CDR3 nucleotides: TGTGCCAGCAGTGAGCCCGGGACAGGGGGCCAAGAGACCCAGTACTTC. Its translation: CASSEPGTGGQETQYF.

The J gene is TRBJ2-5, the V gene TRBV6-1; perhaps TRBD2 as D (7 bases). From germline, CDR1 is MNHNS and CDR2 SASEGT. The CDR3 has 14 amino acids. V lost 3 bases and J lost 5, with 13 bases in between. CDR3 DNA sequence: TGTGCCAGCAGTGATACGGGGGGCTGGGAGACCCAGTACTTC. Its protein product is CASSDTGGWETQYF.

CDR3 sequence: CASRATRGKKTQYF. The CDR3 DNA reads TGTGCCAGCAGAGCTACGCGGGGGAAGAAGACCCAGTACTTC. The rearrangement links TRBV11-3 to TRBJ2-5, with TRBD2 matching over 7 bases. The germline gives CDR1 SGHNT, CDR2 YENEEA. The CDR3 length is 14 residues. Trimming cost V 6 bases and J 6 bases; bases outside gene matches: 10.